Below are 2 T cell receptor beta chains sequenced from a single sample in a study of Graves' ophthalmopathy and Graves' hyperthyroidism (dated by TCRdb to between 2018 and 2020). Sequencer: Illumina HiSeq 2000. For repertoire sequencing, the TCR beta CDR3 regions were amplified from RNA transcripts. The first round of RT-PCR was done with HTBI primers and the Qiagen OneStep RT-PCR kit, and was followed by a second round of multiplex PCR, then size selection and purification. TCRdb redid the processing of the public reads, applying fastp at Q25 and MiXCR, and retained in-frame beta chains. Each CDR3 protein gets just one entry, which takes the most common genes and DNA from the rows behind it. The sample has roughly 700,000 distinct CDR3 sequences on record, 35% to 50% of them singletons. The top ten clones comprise 40% to 45% of the sample. Material: peripheral blood. The source is an adult man with Graves' ophthalmopathy.

This clonotype was counted ten times or more. This chain links TRBV10-3 with TRBJ2-5, with unresolved D. This CDR3 spans 13 amino acids. V gave up 2 bases and J gave up 2 bases, with 6 bases separating them. Germline values: CDR1 ENHRY, CDR2 SYGVKD. CDR3 residues: CAISERVQETQYF. DNA for the CDR3: TGTGCCATCAGTGAGAGAGTACAAGAGACCCAGTACTTC.

The rearrangement uses TRBV20-1 and TRBJ1-1; D remains ambiguous. CDR3 length: 13 amino acids. Per the germline V gene, CDR1 is DFQATT and CDR2 is SNEGSKA (reference sequence). V was pared by 5 bases and J by 2 bases, with 12 bases between. CDR3 bases: TGCAGTGCTGCCCGGGCAGGAAACACTGAAGCTTTCTTT. Amino acids: CSAARAGNTEAFF.